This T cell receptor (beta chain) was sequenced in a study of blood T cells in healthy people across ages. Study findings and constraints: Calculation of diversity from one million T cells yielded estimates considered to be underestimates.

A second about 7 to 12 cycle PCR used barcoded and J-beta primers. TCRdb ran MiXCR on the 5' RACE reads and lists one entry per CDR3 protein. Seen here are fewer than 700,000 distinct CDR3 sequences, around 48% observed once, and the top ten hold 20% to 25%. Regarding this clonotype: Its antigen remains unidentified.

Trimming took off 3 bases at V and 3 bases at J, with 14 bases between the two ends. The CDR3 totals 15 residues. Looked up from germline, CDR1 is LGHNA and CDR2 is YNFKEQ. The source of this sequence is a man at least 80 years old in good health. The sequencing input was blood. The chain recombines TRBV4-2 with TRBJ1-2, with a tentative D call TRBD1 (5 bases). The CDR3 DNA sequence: TGTGCCAGCAGCCAGGCCTCGTGGGGCGACTATGGCTACACCTTC. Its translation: CASSQASWGDYGYTF.